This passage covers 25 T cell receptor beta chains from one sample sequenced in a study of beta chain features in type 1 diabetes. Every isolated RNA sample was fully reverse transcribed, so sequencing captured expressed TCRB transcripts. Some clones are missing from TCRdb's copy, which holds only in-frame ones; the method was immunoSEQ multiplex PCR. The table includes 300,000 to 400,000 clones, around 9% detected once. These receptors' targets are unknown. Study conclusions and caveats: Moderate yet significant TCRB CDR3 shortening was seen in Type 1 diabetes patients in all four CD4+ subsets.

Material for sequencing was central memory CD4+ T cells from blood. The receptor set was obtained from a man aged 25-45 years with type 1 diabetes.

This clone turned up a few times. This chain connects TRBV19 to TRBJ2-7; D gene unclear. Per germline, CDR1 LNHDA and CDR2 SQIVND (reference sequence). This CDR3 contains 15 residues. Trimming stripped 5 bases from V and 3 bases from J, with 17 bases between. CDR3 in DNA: TGTGCCAGTAGTCCGAGGTGGACCTCGAGCTACGAGCAGTACTTC. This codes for CASSPRWTSSYEQYF.

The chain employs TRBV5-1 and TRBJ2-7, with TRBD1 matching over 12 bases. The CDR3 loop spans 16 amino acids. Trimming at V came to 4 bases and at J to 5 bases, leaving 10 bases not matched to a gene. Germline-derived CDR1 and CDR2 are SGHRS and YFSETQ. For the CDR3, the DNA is TGCGCCAGCAGCACGGGACAGGGGGCGGCTCTGGACGAGCAGTACTTC. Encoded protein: CASSTGQGAALDEQYF.

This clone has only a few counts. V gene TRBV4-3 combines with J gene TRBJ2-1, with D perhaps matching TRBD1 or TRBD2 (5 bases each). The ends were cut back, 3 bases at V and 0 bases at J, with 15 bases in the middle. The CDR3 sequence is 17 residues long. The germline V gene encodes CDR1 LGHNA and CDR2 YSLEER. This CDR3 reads CASSHNVGATSYNEQFF. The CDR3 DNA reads TGCGCCAGCAGCCACAACGTCGGGGCCACCTCCTACAATGAGCAGTTCTTC.

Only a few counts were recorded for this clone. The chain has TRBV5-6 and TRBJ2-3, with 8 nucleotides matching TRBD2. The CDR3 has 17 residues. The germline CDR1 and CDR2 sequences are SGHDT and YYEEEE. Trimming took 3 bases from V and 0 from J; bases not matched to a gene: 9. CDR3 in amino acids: CASSSPWVAGSTDTQYF. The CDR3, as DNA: TGTGCCAGCAGCTCCCCTTGGGTAGCGGGGAGCACAGATACGCAGTATTTT.

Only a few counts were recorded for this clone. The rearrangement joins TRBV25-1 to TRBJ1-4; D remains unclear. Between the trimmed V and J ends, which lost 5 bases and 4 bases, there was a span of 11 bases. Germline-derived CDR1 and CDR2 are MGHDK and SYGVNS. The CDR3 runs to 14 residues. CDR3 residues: CASSNPGLNEKLFF. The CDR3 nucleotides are TGTGCCAGCAGTAATCCGGGCCTTAATGAAAAACTGTTTTTT.

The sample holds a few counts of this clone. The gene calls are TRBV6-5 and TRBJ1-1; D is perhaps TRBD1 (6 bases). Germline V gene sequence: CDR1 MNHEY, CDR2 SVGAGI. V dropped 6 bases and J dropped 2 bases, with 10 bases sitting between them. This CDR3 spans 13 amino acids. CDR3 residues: CASRQGSNTEAFF. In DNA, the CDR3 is TGTGCCAGCAGACAGGGCTCAAACACTGAAGCTTTCTTT.

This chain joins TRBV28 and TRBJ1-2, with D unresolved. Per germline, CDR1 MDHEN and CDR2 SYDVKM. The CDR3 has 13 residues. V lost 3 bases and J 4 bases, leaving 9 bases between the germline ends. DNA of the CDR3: TGTGCCAGCAGTTTGGGGAGCCTCTATGGCTACACCTTC. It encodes CASSLGSLYGYTF.

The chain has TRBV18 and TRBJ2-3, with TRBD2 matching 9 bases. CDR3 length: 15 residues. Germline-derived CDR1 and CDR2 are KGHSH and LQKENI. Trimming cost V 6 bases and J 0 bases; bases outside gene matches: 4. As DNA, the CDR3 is TGTGCCAGCTCTCGTCTAGCGGGGAGCACAGATACGCAGTATTTT. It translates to CASSRLAGSTDTQYF.

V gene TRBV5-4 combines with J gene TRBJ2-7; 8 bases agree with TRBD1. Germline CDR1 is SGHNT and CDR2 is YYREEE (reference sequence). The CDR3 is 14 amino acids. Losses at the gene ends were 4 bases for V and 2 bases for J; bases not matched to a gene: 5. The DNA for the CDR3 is TGTGCCAGCAGCAACCGGGACAGGACCTACGAGCAGTACTTC. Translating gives CASSNRDRTYEQYF. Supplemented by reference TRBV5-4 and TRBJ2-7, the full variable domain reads ETGVTQSPTHLIKTRGQQVTLRCSSQSGHNTVSWYQQALGQGPQFIFQYYREEENGRGNFPPRFSGLQFPNYSSELNVNALELDDSALYLCASSNRDRTYEQYFGPGTRLTVT.

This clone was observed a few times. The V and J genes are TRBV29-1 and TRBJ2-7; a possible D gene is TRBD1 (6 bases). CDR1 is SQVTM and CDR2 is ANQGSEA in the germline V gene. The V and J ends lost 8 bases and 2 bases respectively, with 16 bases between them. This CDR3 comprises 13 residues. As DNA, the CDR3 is TGCAGCTTTACAGACAGGTCAACCTACGAGCAGTACTTC. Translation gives CSFTDRSTYEQYF.

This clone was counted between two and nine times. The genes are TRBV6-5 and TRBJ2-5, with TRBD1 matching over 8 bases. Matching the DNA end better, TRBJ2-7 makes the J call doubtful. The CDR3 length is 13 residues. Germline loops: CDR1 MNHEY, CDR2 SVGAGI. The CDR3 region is CASSRQGYYEQYF. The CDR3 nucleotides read TGTGCCAGCAGCCGACAGGGGTACTACGAGCAGTACTTC.

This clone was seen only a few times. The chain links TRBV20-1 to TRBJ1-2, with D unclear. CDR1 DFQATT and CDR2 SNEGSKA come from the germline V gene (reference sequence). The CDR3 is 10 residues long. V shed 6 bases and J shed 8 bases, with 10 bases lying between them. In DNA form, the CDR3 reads TGCAGTGCCGGTGAATGGGGCTACACCTTC. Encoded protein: CSAGEWGYTF.

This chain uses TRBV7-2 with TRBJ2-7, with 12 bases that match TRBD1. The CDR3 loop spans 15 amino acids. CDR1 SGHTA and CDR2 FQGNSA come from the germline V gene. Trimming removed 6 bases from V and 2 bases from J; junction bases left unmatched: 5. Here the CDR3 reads CASRRGDRGPYEQYF. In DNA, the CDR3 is TGTGCCAGCAGACGGGGGGACAGGGGGCCCTACGAGCAGTACTTC.

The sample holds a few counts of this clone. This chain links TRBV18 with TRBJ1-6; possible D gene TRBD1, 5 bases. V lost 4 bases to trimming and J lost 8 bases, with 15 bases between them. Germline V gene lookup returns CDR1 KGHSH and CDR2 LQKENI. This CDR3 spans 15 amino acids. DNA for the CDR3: TGTGCCAGCTCACTAAGGGACCCGGCGGATTCACCCCTCCACTTT. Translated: CASSLRDPADSPLHF.

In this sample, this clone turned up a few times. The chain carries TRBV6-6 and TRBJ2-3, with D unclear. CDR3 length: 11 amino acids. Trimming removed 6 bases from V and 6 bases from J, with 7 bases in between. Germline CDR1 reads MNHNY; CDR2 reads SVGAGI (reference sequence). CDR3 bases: TGTGCCAGCAGCCAACGGGATACGCAGTATTTT. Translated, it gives CASSQRDTQYF.

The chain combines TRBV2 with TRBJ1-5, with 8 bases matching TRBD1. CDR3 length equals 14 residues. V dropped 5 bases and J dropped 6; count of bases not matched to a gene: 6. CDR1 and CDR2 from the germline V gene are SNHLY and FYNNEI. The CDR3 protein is CASSLQGDGQPQHF. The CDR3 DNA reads TGTGCCAGCAGTTTACAGGGGGACGGTCAGCCCCAGCATTTT.

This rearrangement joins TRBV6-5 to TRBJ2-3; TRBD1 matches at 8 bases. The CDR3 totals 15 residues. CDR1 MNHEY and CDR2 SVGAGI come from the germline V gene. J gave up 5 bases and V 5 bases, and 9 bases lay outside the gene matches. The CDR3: CASSLGQGSKDTQYF. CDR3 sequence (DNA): TGTGCCAGCAGTCTAGGACAGGGAAGTAAAGATACGCAGTATTTT.

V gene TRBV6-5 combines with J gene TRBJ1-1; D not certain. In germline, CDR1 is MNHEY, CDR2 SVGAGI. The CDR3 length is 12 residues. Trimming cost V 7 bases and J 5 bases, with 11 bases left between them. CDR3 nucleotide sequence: TGTGCCAGCACAGAGGGCAATACTGAAGCTTTCTTT. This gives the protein CASTEGNTEAFF.

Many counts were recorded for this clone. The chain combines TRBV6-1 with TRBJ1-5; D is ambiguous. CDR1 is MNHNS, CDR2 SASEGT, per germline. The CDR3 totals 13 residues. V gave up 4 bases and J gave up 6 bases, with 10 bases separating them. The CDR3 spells CASSAQLSQPQHF. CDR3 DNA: TGTGCCAGCAGTGCCCAATTAAGTCAGCCCCAGCATTTT.

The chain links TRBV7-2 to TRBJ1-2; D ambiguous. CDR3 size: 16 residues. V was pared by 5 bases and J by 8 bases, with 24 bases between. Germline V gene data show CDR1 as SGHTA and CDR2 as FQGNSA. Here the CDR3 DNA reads TGTGCCAGCAGCCCTTCAATTGGCCTGGGAGGGCACGGCTACACCTTC. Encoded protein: CASSPSIGLGGHGYTF.

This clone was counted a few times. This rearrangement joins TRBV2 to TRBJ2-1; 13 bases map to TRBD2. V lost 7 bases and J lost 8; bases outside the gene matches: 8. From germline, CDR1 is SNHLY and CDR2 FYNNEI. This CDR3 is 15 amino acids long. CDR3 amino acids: CASTPGTSGVDEQFF. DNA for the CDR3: TGTGCCAGCACCCCCGGGACTAGCGGGGTCGATGAGCAGTTCTTC. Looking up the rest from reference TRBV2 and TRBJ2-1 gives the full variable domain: EPEVTQTPSHQVTQMGQEVILRCVPISNHLYFYWYRQILGQKVEFLVSFYNNEISEKSEIFDDQFSVERPDGSNFTLKIRSTKLEDSAMYFCASTPGTSGVDEQFFGPGTRLTVL.

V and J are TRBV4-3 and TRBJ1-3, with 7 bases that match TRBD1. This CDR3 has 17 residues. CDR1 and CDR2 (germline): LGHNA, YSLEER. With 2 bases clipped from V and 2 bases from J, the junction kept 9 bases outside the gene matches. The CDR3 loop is CASSQLSTGRTGNTIYF. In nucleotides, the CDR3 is TGCGCCAGCAGCCAACTATCGACAGGGCGGACTGGAAACACCATATATTTT.

CDR3 loop: CASRRDRNQETQYF. DNA of the CDR3: TGTGCCAGTAGGAGAGACAGGAACCAAGAGACCCAGTACTTC. The genes are TRBV19 and TRBJ2-5, with a tentative D call TRBD1 (6 bases). Trimming shortened V by 6 bases and J by 0 bases, and 11 bases separated the two germline ends. The length of the CDR3 is 14 residues. Germline CDR1 is LNHDA and CDR2 is SQIVND (reference sequence).

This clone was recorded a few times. The CDR3 here is CASSVGEQFF. In DNA, the CDR3 is TGTGCCAGCAGCGTCGGTGAGCAGTTCTTC. The genes are TRBV2 and TRBJ2-1; D ambiguous. V was pared by 6 bases and J by 9 bases, with 6 bases between. CDR1 is SNHLY, CDR2 FYNNEI, per germline. The CDR3 is 10 amino acids.

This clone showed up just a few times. The chain's CDR3 is CASSLSTGASGGYGYTF. In DNA form, the CDR3 reads TGTGCCAGCAGTTTATCCACCGGGGCCTCTGGAGGTTATGGCTACACCTTC. This chain links TRBV28 with TRBJ1-2; tentatively, D is TRBD1 (5 bases). The germline V and J ends were trimmed by 1 base and 5 bases, with 20 bases remaining between them. The germline CDR1 and CDR2 sequences are MDHEN and SYDVKM. The CDR3 runs to 17 residues.